The 27 T cell receptor beta chains in this list originate from one sample, sequenced in a study of CD8 T cells in ankylosing spondylitis. Antigens for these TCRs are unknown. Study-wide results and limits: A TCR beta motif made of several highly homologous variants seemed typical of ankylosing spondylitis blood.

MiXCR was run by TCRdb on the 5' RACE reads, yielding one entry per CDR3 protein. Among fewer than 500,000 distinct CDR3 sequences listed, 20% to 30% were seen once. The sample was blood, either unsorted or a sorted T cell fraction (not recorded which). The receptors shown here come from a male donor with ankylosing spondylitis.

The chain's CDR3 is CASSPPLAGTDTQYF. The DNA for the CDR3 is TGTGCCAGCAGCCCCCCCCTAGCGGGAACAGATACGCAGTATTTT. The chain links TRBV7-9 to TRBJ2-3, with 9 bases identical to TRBD2. Looked up from germline, CDR1 is SEHNR and CDR2 is FQNEAQ (reference sequence). V trimming: 5 bases; J trimming: 3 bases; junction bases outside the gene matches: 6. The CDR3 loop spans 15 amino acids.

This clonotype appeared a few times. This chain joins TRBV6-1 and TRBJ2-3; possibly TRBD2 for D (6 bases). The CDR3 sequence is 14 residues long. The V gene's germline CDR1 is MNHNS and CDR2 SASEGT. V was clipped by 5 bases and J by 5 bases, with 14 bases between them. This CDR3 is CASSTWGERDTQYF. The CDR3 DNA is TGTGCCAGCAGTACCTGGGGGGAGAGAGATACGCAGTATTTT.

This clonotype was picked up a small number of times. This rearrangement joins TRBV7-6 to TRBJ2-7; TRBD1 aligns across 8 bases. Trimming removed 5 bases from V and 0 bases from J; junction bases left unmatched: 12. The CDR3 is 17 residues long. Germline CDR1 SGHVS, CDR2 FNYEAQ. The DNA for the CDR3 is TGTGCCAGCAGCCCCCAGGGGGCGGGACGTTCCTCCTACGAGCAGTACTTC. Its protein product is CASSPQGAGRSSYEQYF.

V usage is TRBV20-1 and J usage is TRBJ2-2, with D uncertain. V lost 3 bases to trimming and J lost 1 base, with 9 bases between them. Germline loops: CDR1 DFQATT, CDR2 SNEGSKA (reference sequence). The CDR3 sequence is 14 residues long. The DNA for the CDR3 is TGCAGTGCTAGGGATAATTGGAACACCGGGGAGCTGTTTTTT. Protein product: CSARDNWNTGELFF.

The CDR3 is CASSLVGGGNTDTQYF. In DNA, the CDR3 is TGTGCCAGCAGCTTAGTAGGGGGAGGGAACACAGATACGCAGTATTTT. This chain joins TRBV7-2 and TRBJ2-3, with D tentatively TRBD2 (7 bases). V was clipped by 1 base and J by 2 bases, with 13 bases between them. This CDR3 has 16 amino acids. Germline V gives CDR1 SGHTA, CDR2 FQGNSA.

V is TRBV5-1 and J is TRBJ1-1; no firm D call. This CDR3 has 13 residues. Germline values: CDR1 SGHRS, CDR2 YFSETQ. Deletions cut 1 base from V and 7 bases from J, with 11 bases between. The CDR3 sequence is CASSLIAESEAFF. DNA for the CDR3: TGCGCCAGCAGCTTGATTGCGGAGAGTGAAGCTTTCTTT.

This clonotype was seen a single time. V usage is TRBV18 and J usage is TRBJ1-1; TRBD1 matches 9 bases. With 3 bases clipped from V and 5 bases from J, the junction kept 7 bases outside the gene matches. The CDR3 runs to 15 residues. Germline V gene sequence: CDR1 KGHSH, CDR2 LQKENI. CDR3 sequence (DNA): TGTGCCAGCTCACCCAGACAGGGGGTTCAAACTGAAGCTTTCTTT. The encoded protein is CASSPRQGVQTEAFF.

The CDR3, as DNA: TGTGCCAGCAGCCAAGATATGGGACTAGCCCGGATCCAGTTCTTC. Its protein is CASSQDMGLARIQFF. The chain links TRBV3-1 to TRBJ2-1, with 9 bases lining up with TRBD2. V dropped 0 bases and J dropped 13; count of bases not matched to a gene: 10. CDR1 LGHDT and CDR2 YNNKEL come from the germline V gene (reference sequence). The CDR3 sequence is 15 residues long.

The chain recombines TRBV7-9 with TRBJ2-7; either TRBD1 or TRBD2 may supply D (5 bases each). CDR1 is SEHNR, CDR2 FQNEAQ, per germline (reference sequence). The CDR3 is made up of 16 amino acids. V was clipped by 7 bases and J by 4 bases, with 23 bases between them. CDR3 sequence (DNA): TGTGCCAGCACCCCGGGCCGGGGCTCAGGACAATACGAGCAGTACTTC. It encodes CASTPGRGSGQYEQYF.

This rearrangement joins TRBV6-1 to TRBJ2-3; no clear D. The V end lost 7 bases, the J end lost 1 base, and 12 bases lay between the germline ends. The CDR3 extends over 14 amino acids. Germline CDR1 MNHNS, CDR2 SASEGT. CDR3 residues: CASTIRPRTDTQYF. The CDR3 DNA follows: TGTGCCAGCACCATACGGCCACGCACAGATACGCAGTATTTT.

This chain connects TRBV23-1 to TRBJ1-5, with D hard to call. TRBV23-1 falls under the ORF class, with uncertain function. V lost 1 base and J lost 1, with 8 bases in between. CDR3 size: 15 residues. The CDR3 reads CASSQCRRSNQPQHF. For the CDR3, the DNA is TGCGCCAGCAGTCAATGCAGGAGAAGCAATCAGCCCCAGCATTTT.

The chain carries TRBV7-9 and TRBJ2-2; unclear D gene. CDR1 is SEHNR, CDR2 FQNEAQ, per germline (reference sequence). CDR3 length: 14 amino acids. V was clipped by 3 bases and J by 1 base, with 6 bases between them. CDR3 residues: CASSLKGNTGELFF. The CDR3 bases are TGTGCCAGCAGCTTGAAGGGGAACACCGGGGAGCTGTTTTTT.

The chain carries TRBV20-1 and TRBJ1-4, with 7 bases matching TRBD1. J was trimmed by 3 bases and V by 2 bases; bases with no gene match: 3. The germline CDR1 and CDR2 sequences are DFQATT and SNEGSKA (reference sequence). This CDR3 is 14 amino acids long. CDR3 residues: CSARQGVANEKLFF. The CDR3 nucleotides are TGCAGTGCTAGACAGGGGGTTGCTAATGAAAAACTGTTTTTT.

V gene TRBV11-1 combines with J gene TRBJ2-1, with 7 bases lining up with TRBD1. J lost 0 bases, V lost 4 bases, and 12 bases had no gene match. Germline CDR1 SGHAT, CDR2 FQDESV (reference sequence). The CDR3 length is 18 residues. The CDR3 coding sequence is TGTGCCAGCAGCTACTCCTTTCGACAGGGAAGCTCCTACAATGAGCAGTTCTTC. Its protein product is CASSYSFRQGSSYNEQFF.

This clonotype was observed a few times. The rearrangement uses TRBV20-1 and TRBJ2-7; 8 positions match TRBD2. V was clipped by 6 bases and J by 4 bases; unmatched bases: 8. The V gene's germline CDR1 is DFQATT and CDR2 SNEGSKA (reference sequence). This CDR3 has 13 amino acids. In DNA form, the CDR3 reads TGCAGTGCCCATAGCGGGACGTCTTACGAGCAGTACTTC. It translates to CSAHSGTSYEQYF.

Only one count was recorded for this clonotype. The rearrangement joins TRBV7-2 to TRBJ2-1, with 10 bases identical to TRBD1. Trimming removed 5 bases from V and 3 bases from J; junction bases left unmatched: 10. This CDR3 is 17 amino acids long. Germline values: CDR1 SGHTA, CDR2 FQGNSA. CDR3 residues: CASSTSGGTGDYNEQFF. CDR3 DNA: TGTGCCAGCAGCACATCCGGCGGGACAGGGGACTACAATGAGCAGTTCTTC.

The sample holds a few counts of this clonotype. The V gene is TRBV12-3 or TRBV12-4, the J gene TRBJ1-1; D is perhaps TRBD1 (6 bases). V gave up 4 bases and J gave up 7 bases, with 10 bases separating them. The CDR3 is 12 residues long. CDR3 sequence: CASSSRTVEAFF. CDR3 DNA sequence: TGTGCCAGCAGTTCACGGACAGTTGAAGCTTTCTTT.

The table lists this clonotype with a few counts. V usage is TRBV20-1 and J usage is TRBJ1-3; a weak D match, TRBD1 (5 bases). Trimming removed 3 bases from V and 2 bases from J, with 11 bases in between. The germline V gene encodes CDR1 DFQATT and CDR2 SNEGSKA (reference sequence). CDR3 size: 14 residues. In nucleotides, the CDR3 is TGCAGTGCTAGCCCGGGGGACGCTGGAAACACCATATATTTT. Its protein is CSASPGDAGNTIYF.

This clonotype occurred a few times. The chain links TRBV7-2 to TRBJ1-1, with D unresolved. Trimming shortened V by 1 base and J by 6 bases, and 9 bases separated the two germline ends. This CDR3 spans 13 amino acids. Per germline, CDR1 SGHTA and CDR2 FQGNSA. The CDR3 region has the DNA TGTGCCAGCAGCTTAGGGCTCGACGCTGAAGCTTTCTTT. Translating it yields CASSLGLDAEAFF.

This clonotype was counted only a few times. V gene TRBV12-3 or TRBV12-4 combines with J gene TRBJ1-5; TRBD1 matches 8 bases. There are 16 residues in the CDR3. V lost 4 bases, J lost 2 bases, and 7 bases stayed unmatched. CDR3: CASSSQGVWGNQPQHF. DNA of the CDR3: TGTGCCAGCAGTTCACAGGGGGTATGGGGCAATCAGCCCCAGCATTTT.

This clonotype was counted between two and nine times. The V and J genes are TRBV5-1 and TRBJ2-1, with a possible D match to TRBD2 (6 bases). This CDR3 is built from 15 residues. The germline CDR1 and CDR2 sequences are SGHRS and YFSETQ. V was clipped by 7 bases and J by 3 bases, with 17 bases between them. The CDR3 loop is CASHLASAGYNEQFF. CDR3 coding DNA: TGCGCCAGCCACTTGGCTAGCGCCGGCTACAATGAGCAGTTCTTC.

This clonotype was detected a few times. The V call is TRBV20-1, the J call TRBJ1-5; a possible D gene is TRBD1 (6 bases). CDR1 DFQATT and CDR2 SNEGSKA come from the germline V gene (reference sequence). The CDR3 has 16 amino acids. V lost 0 bases and J lost 5, with 17 bases in between. The DNA of the CDR3 is TGCAGTGCTAGAGATCACAGGGCAGGGGAGGATCAGCCCCAGCATTTT. Translation: CSARDHRAGEDQPQHF.

This chain joins TRBV20-1 and TRBJ2-5, with 7 nucleotides matching TRBD2. Trimming removed 6 bases from V and 5 bases from J; junction bases left unmatched: 9. Germline V gene data show CDR1 as DFQATT and CDR2 as SNEGSKA (reference sequence). The CDR3 is 13 residues long. Written as DNA, the CDR3 is TGCAGTGCCGCTGGGGGGGTGATGGAGACCCAGTACTTC. The encoded protein is CSAAGGVMETQYF.

The table lists this clonotype with a few counts. The V gene is TRBV5-1, the J gene TRBJ1-1; no clear D. The CDR3 totals 14 residues. Per germline, CDR1 SGHRS and CDR2 YFSETQ. V lost 5 bases and J 7 bases, leaving 18 bases between the germline ends. The CDR3 DNA reads TGCGCCAGCAGTATAGTAGGTCTAGGGAATGAAGCTTTCTTT. Its protein is CASSIVGLGNEAFF.

This clonotype was observed a handful of times. The gene calls are TRBV12-3 or TRBV12-4 and TRBJ1-6; a weak D match, TRBD1 (5 bases). The CDR3 totals 14 residues. The V end was cut by 6 bases, the J end by 10 bases, with 16 bases between. The CDR3 spells CASSLDRSSSPLHF. CDR3 sequence (DNA): TGTGCCAGCAGCCTAGACAGATCAAGCTCACCCCTCCACTTT.

The chain couples TRBV7-8 to TRBJ2-1; TRBD2 matches at 9 bases. The V gene end was trimmed by 3 bases and the J gene end by 6 bases; junction bases not matched to a gene: 6. CDR3 size: 15 residues. From germline, CDR1 is SGHVS and CDR2 FQNEAQ. CDR3 bases: TGTGCCAGCAGCTTTAGCGGGAGTTTCGGCAATGAGCAGTTCTTC. Residues: CASSFSGSFGNEQFF.

The rearrangement joins TRBV5-6 to TRBJ2-1; 9 bases are shared with TRBD2. V lost 4 bases to trimming and J lost 14 bases; unmatched junction nucleotides: 10. CDR3 length equals 13 residues. Germline assignment: CDR1 SGHDT and CDR2 YYEEEE. CDR3 protein: CASSTLAGAGKFF. In DNA form, the CDR3 reads TGTGCCAGCAGCACCTTAGCGGGAGCGGGGAAGTTCTTC.